This T cell receptor beta chain emerged from a study of T cell responses to AZD1222 COVID-19 vaccine. Study-level results: Without day 14 samples, only post-peak T cell repertoires were studied. Clonal diversity may have been underestimated in mostly white British donors. Two AZD1222 administrations were followed by greater Spike-specific TCR breadth and depth.

Data came from immunoSEQ multiplex PCR; TCRdb stores just in-frame clones and leaves some out. The repertoire holds about 75,000 clones, with about nine tenths as singletons. Concerning this clone: Its cognate antigen is unknown.

Whether given at about 4 or about 12 weeks, second doses were pooled. Sequencing used peripheral blood, obtained 28 days after the second AZD1222 dose. This receptor was identified in an adult who received the AZD1222 COVID-19 vaccine.

The CDR3 DNA follows: TGTGCCAGCAGCTTAGACCCGGGACAGGGCCAAGAGACCCAGTACTTC. It encodes CASSLDPGQGQETQYF. The chain combines TRBV7-9 with TRBJ2-5, with 9 bases lining up with TRBD1. Germline V CDR1 and CDR2: SEHNR, FQNEAQ (reference sequence). CDR3 length: 16 amino acids. V was clipped by 1 base and J by 1 base; unmatched bases: 4.